This entry features one T cell receptor beta chain sequence. The data stem from a study of blood T cell repertoires in COVID-19. Study in general: The United States, Italy and Spain supplied acute and convalescent COVID-19 samples. In each case, the material was cDNA or gDNA derived from T cells, B-cell-depleted T cells, or PBMCs.

V lost 0 bases, J lost 5 bases, and 13 bases lay in between. Germline loops: CDR1 MNHEY, CDR2 SVGAGI. The CDR3 is 15 residues long. The method was immunoSEQ multiplex PCR; TCRdb's version includes in-frame clones alone and lacks a portion of them. The sample carries around 190,000 clones, 65% to 80% recorded once. Participants were aged about 18 to 89 years from about two dozen US areas. Donors were grouped by their self-reported clinical history. The sample taken for sequencing was PBMCs or T cells enriched from blood (not recorded which). This chain joins TRBV6-5 and TRBJ1-1; D might be TRBD1 (6 bases). The receptor was derived from a woman in her forties or fifties with acute COVID-19. CDR3 region: CASSYSRTARTEAFF. Written as DNA, the CDR3 is TGTGCCAGCAGTTACTCGCGGACAGCCAGGACTGAAGCTTTCTTT.